There are a few counts of the clone carrying this T cell receptor beta chain. CDR3 length: 15 amino acids. Germline V lookup: CDR1 SGHTA, CDR2 FQGNSA. The V segment lost 1 base and the J segment 9 bases; nucleotides outside the gene matches: 4. TCRdb re-derived calls from the RT-PCR reads in MiXCR, one entry per CDR3 protein. Of about 700,000 distinct CDR3 sequences in the sample, 12% to 15% were seen once. The TCR comes from a female donor in good health, serving as a healthy control. The J gene is TRBJ2-1, the V gene TRBV7-2; 12 positions match TRBD2. Sequenced material: memory CD4+ T cells from blood. The CDR3, as DNA: TGTGCCAGCAGCTTAGATCTAGCGGGGGGGCGTGAGCAGTTCTTC. As protein: CASSLDLAGGREQFF.